This entry lists 8 T cell receptor beta chains sequenced from one sample in a study of Graves' ophthalmopathy and Graves' hyperthyroidism. For repertoire sequencing, the TCR beta CDR3 regions were amplified from RNA transcripts. Second-round multiplex PCR came after first-round RT-PCR with HTBI primers. MiXCR was run by TCRdb on the multiplex PCR reads, yielding one entry per CDR3 protein. The table includes under 200,000 distinct CDR3 sequences, less than 45% detected once. Specimen: peripheral blood. These TCRs come from a woman aged 40 to 50 with Graves' ophthalmopathy.

This clonotype was seen repeatedly, ten times or more. The V and J genes are TRBV4-2 and TRBJ1-5; D is uncertain. This CDR3 comprises 16 residues. With 0 bases removed from V and 0 bases from J, the gap between germline ends came to 9 bases. Germline lookup yields CDR1 LGHNA and CDR2 YNFKEQ. In nucleotides, the CDR3 is TGTGCCAGCAGCCAAGATGCAGGTTATAGCAATCAGCCCCAGCATTTT. Translation: CASSQDAGYSNQPQHF.

This sequence joins TRBV28 and TRBJ1-5; maybe TRBD1 (5 bases). Germline V gives CDR1 MDHEN, CDR2 SYDVKM. The length of the CDR3 is 12 residues. The V gene lost 10 bases and the J gene lost 4 bases, with 11 bases spanning the gap. The CDR3: CATGGTNQPQHF. The CDR3 region has the DNA TGTGCCACCGGAGGGACGAATCAGCCCCAGCATTTT.

The chain carries TRBV6-1 and TRBJ2-7; no definite D call. The germline V and J ends were trimmed by 2 bases and 6 bases, with 11 bases remaining between them. Germline V CDR1 and CDR2: MNHNS, SASEGT. This CDR3 is built from 13 residues. The CDR3, as DNA: TGTGCCAGCAGTGAATATCATCCGGGCGAGCAGTACTTC. It yields the protein CASSEYHPGEQYF.

Comment on this clonotype: Relative to the germline gene, one junction end is altered; a read error may explain this. The chain links TRBV6-1 to TRBJ2-7; 7 positions agree with TRBD1. Germline V gives CDR1 MNHNS, CDR2 SASEGT. The CDR3 runs 16 residues. The CDR3 coding sequence is TGTGCCAGCAGGGGGATAAGACAGGGAACAGCCTACGAGCAGCACTTC. It specifies CASRGIRQGTAYEQHF.

This clonotype showed up many times. The rearrangement uses TRBV28 and TRBJ1-6, with 7 bases fitting TRBD1. Germline V gene lookup returns CDR1 MDHEN and CDR2 SYDVKM. This CDR3 is 16 amino acids long. Unmatched junction bases numbered 3, after V lost 3 bases and J lost 1 base. The CDR3 DNA follows: TGTGCCAGCAGTTTGCCACAGGGGTCCTATAATTCACCCCTCCACTTT. Protein product: CASSLPQGSYNSPLHF.

The gene calls are TRBV7-8 and TRBJ2-7, with TRBD1 matching over 9 bases. Losses at the gene ends were 6 bases for V and 7 bases for J; bases not matched to a gene: 13. The CDR3 contains 15 residues. CDR1 SGHVS and CDR2 FQNEAQ come from the germline V gene. The DNA of the CDR3 is TGTGCCAGCAGGCCTAGATCACAGGGGGCCGGAGAGCAGTACTTC. Amino acids: CASRPRSQGAGEQYF.

This clonotype was detected ten times or more. The J gene is TRBJ1-1, the V gene TRBV29-1; a possible D gene is TRBD1 (5 bases). The CDR3 is made up of 11 amino acids. Trimming removed 4 bases at V and 9 bases at J, with 12 bases between. Germline V gene data show CDR1 as SQVTM and CDR2 as ANQGSEA. In DNA, the CDR3 is TGCAGCGTTGTTCGGGACGCCCAAGCTTTCTTT. Translation: CSVVRDAQAFF.

This clonotype has at least ten counts. The chain combines TRBV27 with TRBJ2-7; weak D call: TRBD2 (6 bases). The CDR3 totals 17 residues. Deletions cut 5 bases from V and 3 bases from J, with 23 bases between. From germline, CDR1 is MNHEY and CDR2 SMNVEV (reference sequence). The CDR3 reads CASSPLGLTTGHYEQYF. The DNA for the CDR3 is TGTGCCAGCAGTCCCCTGGGACTTACAACCGGACACTACGAGCAGTACTTC.